Below are 19 T cell receptor beta chains sequenced from a single sample in a study of shared clonotypes between healthy human individuals. Assay: immunoSEQ multiplex PCR; the TCRdb copy retains only in-frame clones and omits some. The table lists 2 million to 2.5 million clones, roughly 94% of them singletons. Input material: naive CD4+ T cells sorted from blood. Subset reported: CD45RA+ positively selected. These receptors were obtained from a man in his late teens or twenties in good health.

The J gene is TRBJ1-3, the V gene TRBV4-1, with D hard to call. The CDR3 contains 16 residues. CDR1 and CDR2 (germline): MGHRA, YSYEKL. The V and J ends lost 4 bases and 0 bases respectively, with 13 bases between them. The CDR3 reads CASSRTPAVSGNTIYF. The CDR3 bases are TGCGCCAGCAGCCGAACACCGGCTGTCTCTGGAAACACCATATATTTT.

This rearrangement joins TRBV25-1 to TRBJ2-6; no clear D gene. This CDR3 region has 14 residues. CDR1 is MGHDK, CDR2 SYGVNS, per germline. The V end was cut by 2 bases, the J end by 3 bases, with 5 bases between. CDR3 residues: CASSEPGGANVLTF. The CDR3, as DNA: TGTGCCAGCAGTGAACCGGGTGGGGCCAACGTCCTGACTTTC.

The rearrangement uses TRBV2 and TRBJ2-7; TRBD2 aligns across 9 bases. Germline CDR1 reads SNHLY; CDR2 reads FYNNEI. CDR3 length: 15 amino acids. With V trimmed by 4 bases and J by 2 bases, 6 bases remained unmatched. The chain's CDR3 is CASSAIAGGPYEQYF. The DNA for the CDR3 is TGTGCCAGCAGTGCCATCGCGGGAGGGCCCTACGAGCAGTACTTC.

The gene calls are TRBV2 and TRBJ1-5; D is undetermined. CDR3 length equals 12 residues. Trimming removed 7 bases from V and 4 bases from J, with 8 bases in between. Germline CDR1 SNHLY, CDR2 FYNNEI. CDR3 nucleotides: TGTGCCAGCAAGGGTCTAAATCAGCCCCAGCATTTT. Its protein is CASKGLNQPQHF.

The chain recombines TRBV5-6 with TRBJ1-2; 10 bases line up with TRBD1. Trimming removed 5 bases from V and 3 bases from J; junction bases left unmatched: 1. This CDR3 comprises 13 residues. Germline assignment: CDR1 SGHDT and CDR2 YYEEEE. CDR3 coding DNA: TGTGCCAGCAGGACAGGGGGCGACTATGGCTACACCTTC. Its protein is CASRTGGDYGYTF. Looking up the rest from reference TRBV5-6 and TRBJ1-2 gives the full variable domain: DAGVTQSPTHLIKTRGQQVTLRCSPKSGHDTVSWYQQALGQGPQFIFQYYEEEERQRGNFPDRFSGHQFPNYSSELNVNALLLGDSALYLCASRTGGDYGYTFGSGTRLTVV.

The chain has TRBV6-5 and TRBJ2-7, with a tentative D call TRBD1 (8 bases). V lost 0 bases, J lost 9 bases, and 21 bases lay in between. CDR1 is MNHEY and CDR2 is SVGAGI in the germline V gene. The CDR3 loop spans 16 amino acids. The CDR3 coding sequence is TGTGCCAGCAGTTACTCGAGCGGGACAGGATCCCTAGGGCAGTACTTC. This sequence encodes CASSYSSGTGSLGQYF.

This chain uses TRBV9 with TRBJ1-3; 7 nucleotides match TRBD1. The CDR3 spans 21 residues. From germline, CDR1 is SGDLS and CDR2 YYNGEE. The trim removed 0 bases at V and 0 bases at J, leaving 18 bases unmatched. In DNA, the CDR3 is TGTGCCAGCAGCGTAGCCCTAGGGGGGCAGGGGGATCCAAACTCTGGAAACACCATATATTTT. Residues: CASSVALGGQGDPNSGNTIYF.

The chain carries TRBV5-4 and TRBJ1-4; no definite D call. In germline, CDR1 is SGHNT, CDR2 YYREEE (reference sequence). The length of the CDR3 is 14 residues. V gave up 1 base and J gave up 7 bases, with 11 bases separating them. The CDR3 loop reads CASSLYGVGEKLFF. CDR3 nucleotide sequence: TGTGCCAGCAGCTTGTACGGGGTGGGTGAAAAACTGTTTTTT.

The chain employs TRBV7-8 and TRBJ2-7; TRBD1 agrees at 9 bases. Looked up from germline, CDR1 is SGHVS and CDR2 is FQNEAQ. This CDR3 has 15 amino acids. J lost 5 bases, V lost 6 bases, and 11 bases had no gene match. The CDR3 bases are TGTGCCAGCAGACGAAACAGGGGGCAACTAGACGAGCAGTACTTC. Translation: CASRRNRGQLDEQYF.

The chain couples TRBV11-1 to TRBJ2-7; no clear D gene. Germline V gene lookup returns CDR1 SGHAT and CDR2 FQDESV (reference sequence). V shed 3 bases and J shed 1 base, with 7 bases lying between them. This CDR3 has 13 amino acids. CDR3 protein: CASSFYRSYEQYF. CDR3 sequence (DNA): TGTGCCAGCAGCTTTTACAGATCCTACGAGCAGTACTTC. The full variable domain, its missing parts supplied by reference TRBV11-1 and TRBJ2-7, is EAEVAQSPRYKITEKSQAVAFWCDPISGHATLYWYRQILGQGPELLVQFQDESVVDDSQLPKDRFSAERLKGVDSTLKIQPAELGDSAMYLCASSFYRSYEQYFGPGTRLTVT.

The genes are TRBV7-9 and TRBJ1-1; 7 bases fit TRBD1. In germline, CDR1 is SEHNR, CDR2 FQNEAQ (reference sequence). This CDR3 has 16 residues. The J segment lost 5 bases and the V segment lost 7 bases, leaving 16 bases of the junction unmatched. In nucleotides, the CDR3 is TGTGCCAGCATCTCGACAGGGTTCGGCCCCAAGACTGAAGCTTTCTTT. It encodes CASISTGFGPKTEAFF.

This chain uses TRBV2 with TRBJ2-1; D not certain. This CDR3 is built from 13 residues. Germline V gene sequence: CDR1 SNHLY, CDR2 FYNNEI. Trimming removed 7 bases from V and 1 base from J, with 8 bases in between. In nucleotides, the CDR3 is TGTGCCAGCACCGGACCATCCTACAATGAGCAGTTCTTC. Translating gives CASTGPSYNEQFF. The full variable domain, its missing parts supplied by reference TRBV2 and TRBJ2-1, is EPEVTQTPSHQVTQMGQEVILRCVPISNHLYFYWYRQILGQKVEFLVSFYNNEISEKSEIFDDQFSVERPDGSNFTLKIRSTKLEDSAMYFCASTGPSYNEQFFGPGTRLTVL.

This clone has only one observation. The rearrangement joins TRBV6-1 to TRBJ2-7, with D possibly being TRBD1 or TRBD2 (5 bases each). V lost 3 bases and J lost 0, with 12 bases in between. Germline-derived CDR1 and CDR2 are MNHNS and SASEGT. The CDR3 runs 15 residues. CDR3 region: CASSDWGWLSYEQYF. Written as DNA, the CDR3 is TGTGCCAGCAGTGACTGGGGGTGGCTCTCCTACGAGCAGTACTTC.

The chain links TRBV7-2 to TRBJ2-3; D is ambiguous. V was clipped by 5 bases and J by 0 bases, with 6 bases between them. CDR3 length equals 13 residues. Per germline, CDR1 SGHTA and CDR2 FQGNSA. The CDR3, as DNA: TGTGCCAGCAGCGCTGCTAGCACAGATACGCAGTATTTT. Translated, it gives CASSAASTDTQYF. Supplemented by reference TRBV7-2 and TRBJ2-3, the full variable domain reads GAGVSQSPSNKVTEKGKDVELRCDPISGHTALYWYRQSLGQGLEFLIYFQGNSAPDKSGLPSDRFSAERTGGSVSTLTIQRTQQEDSAVYLCASSAASTDTQYFGPGTRLTVL.

The chain carries TRBV2 and TRBJ2-5; 7 nucleotides align to TRBD1. This CDR3 has 14 residues. V trimming: 6 bases; J trimming: 1 base; junction bases outside the gene matches: 5. CDR1 SNHLY and CDR2 FYNNEI come from the germline V gene. The CDR3 DNA reads TGTGCCAGCAGCGTTGACAGGGCCCAAGAGACCCAGTACTTC. Residues: CASSVDRAQETQYF. Combining the CDR3 with reference TRBV2 and TRBJ2-5 gives the whole variable domain EPEVTQTPSHQVTQMGQEVILRCVPISNHLYFYWYRQILGQKVEFLVSFYNNEISEKSEIFDDQFSVERPDGSNFTLKIRSTKLEDSAMYFCASSVDRAQETQYFGPGTRLLVL.

The gene calls are TRBV7-8 and TRBJ1-4, with D unclear. The CDR3 is 18 residues long. Germline loops: CDR1 SGHVS, CDR2 FQNEAQ. The V end was cut by 5 bases, the J end by 1 base, with 20 bases between. DNA for the CDR3: TGTGCCAGCAGCAGCATCCGCGCGGGTAGTCTAACTAATGAAAAACTGTTTTTT. Protein product: CASSSIRAGSLTNEKLFF.

As to this clone: This sequence may be a read error, since a much larger clone differs from it by one base. At the DNA level, this CDR3 is encoded by other sequences in the same sample as well. CDR3 coding DNA: TGCGCCAGCAGCTACCTCGGACTAGCGGACTCCTACGAGCAGTACTTC. Its translation is CASSYLGLADSYEQYF. The chain links TRBV5-6 to TRBJ2-7; 10 bases agree with TRBD2. Germline V gene data show CDR1 as SGHDT and CDR2 as YYEEEE. This CDR3 comprises 16 residues.

The chain couples TRBV18 to TRBJ2-2; no firm D call. The CDR3 has 15 residues. V gave up 4 bases and J gave up 0 bases, with 9 bases separating them. The germline V gene has CDR1 KGHSH and CDR2 LQKENI. The CDR3 reads CASSLNYANTGELFF. DNA of the CDR3: TGTGCCAGCTCACTCAACTACGCGAACACCGGGGAGCTGTTTTTT.

V is TRBV30 and J is TRBJ2-7, with D perhaps matching TRBD2 (6 bases). Germline V gives CDR1 GTSNPN, CDR2 SVGIG (reference sequence). Between the trimmed V and J ends, which lost 4 bases and 6 bases, there was a span of 10 bases. The CDR3 is 11 residues long. The CDR3 loop is CAWTKGGEQYF. The CDR3 DNA is TGTGCCTGGACTAAGGGAGGCGAGCAGTACTTC.